The 22 T cell receptor beta chains below all came from one sample that was sequenced in a study of shared clonotypes between healthy human individuals. Profiled with immunoSEQ multiplex PCR; TCRdb holds only in-frame clones, not every one. The sample shows about 2.3 million clones, over 85% of them seen only once. What was sequenced was naive CD4+ T cells from PBMCs. As to subset: CD45RA+ positively selected. The origin of the receptors is a man between 18 and 35 years old in good health. Some clones in this sample may be carry-over from other donors' samples.

This rearrangement joins TRBV7-3 to TRBJ2-3, with TRBD2 identical over 9 bases. Trimming took 6 bases from V and 6 from J; bases not matched to a gene: 16. Germline CDR1 SGHTA, CDR2 FQGTGA. The CDR3 spans 17 residues. In DNA, the CDR3 is TGTGCCAGCAGTTCCTTTGGGGGTAGCGGGAGATCGGATACGCAGTATTTT. It translates to CASSSFGGSGRSDTQYF.

The gene calls are TRBV2 and TRBJ2-2, with TRBD1 matching 7 bases. This CDR3 has 14 residues. V lost 8 bases and J lost 1; bases outside the gene matches: 4. Germline V gives CDR1 SNHLY, CDR2 FYNNEI. For the CDR3, the DNA is TGTGCCAGCGGTGGGGACAGGAACACCGGGGAGCTGTTTTTT. This sequence encodes CASGGDRNTGELFF.

The genes are TRBV7-2 and TRBJ2-5; D unclear. This CDR3 has 15 amino acids. Trimming took 4 bases from V and 4 from J, leaving 16 bases between them. Per the germline V gene, CDR1 is SGHTA and CDR2 is FQGNSA. The chain's CDR3 is CASSSATSVVETQYF. DNA of the CDR3: TGTGCCAGCAGCTCAGCGACTTCGGTGGTAGAGACCCAGTACTTC.

The V gene is TRBV7-2, the J gene TRBJ2-7; no clear D. This CDR3 is 14 amino acids long. Deletions cut 1 base from V and 2 bases from J, with 9 bases between. The germline gives CDR1 SGHTA, CDR2 FQGNSA. The CDR3 loop reads CASSLVELTYEQYF. DNA of the CDR3: TGTGCCAGCAGCTTAGTCGAACTGACCTACGAGCAGTACTTC.

The V and J genes are TRBV6-5 and TRBJ2-7, with D tentatively TRBD2 (5 bases). The germline gives CDR1 MNHEY, CDR2 SVGAGI. CDR3 size: 15 residues. V lost 0 bases and J lost 1, with 10 bases in between. CDR3 sequence reads: CASSYSTGNSYEQYF. Written as DNA, the CDR3 is TGTGCCAGCAGTTACTCGACCGGGAATTCCTACGAGCAGTACTTC.

The chain combines TRBV6-1 with TRBJ1-6, with unresolved D. V was clipped by 5 bases and J by 9 bases, with 14 bases between them. CDR1 is MNHNS, CDR2 SASEGT, per germline. The length of the CDR3 is 14 residues. The CDR3 spells CASSYGPGPSPLHF. Written as DNA, the CDR3 is TGTGCCAGCAGTTATGGGCCCGGCCCTTCACCCCTCCACTTT.

The chain employs TRBV9 and TRBJ1-2; D uncertain. The length of the CDR3 is 12 residues. Per the germline V gene, CDR1 is SGDLS and CDR2 is YYNGEE. Trimming left V 3 bases short and J 8 bases short, with 11 bases between. The CDR3 DNA is TGTGCCAGCAGCGACAACGACGTGGGCTACACCTTC. Protein product: CASSDNDVGYTF.

This chain joins TRBV29-1 and TRBJ2-5; TRBD1 might be the D (5 bases). The J call is doubtful: the DNA matches TRBJ2-7 better. The V gene's germline CDR1 is SQVTM and CDR2 ANQGSEA. CDR3 size: 12 residues. CDR3 DNA: TGCAGCGTTGCAACCTCAGGGTTCGAGCAGTACTTC. Protein product: CSVATSGFEQYF.

The rearrangement links TRBV5-4 to TRBJ1-1; D gene uncertain. Germline CDR1 reads SGHNT; CDR2 reads YYREEE (reference sequence). Trimming removed 2 bases at V and 1 base at J, with 12 bases between. The CDR3 has 15 residues. CDR3 DNA sequence: TGTGCCAGCAGCTTCCCATCTGGCGAGAACACTGAAGCTTTCTTT. It yields the protein CASSFPSGENTEAFF.

V and J are TRBV2 and TRBJ2-5, with D hard to call. Germline CDR1 is SNHLY and CDR2 is FYNNEI. The V and J ends lost 5 bases and 4 bases respectively, with 17 bases between them. The CDR3 covers 15 residues. CDR3 sequence (DNA): TGTGCCAGCAGTTTTGACCGAGATCCAGTAGAGACCCAGTACTTC. Its translation: CASSFDRDPVETQYF.

The chain couples TRBV30 to TRBJ2-7; 11 bases are shared with TRBD2. Trimming cost V 5 bases and J 2 bases; bases outside gene matches: 5. In germline, CDR1 is GTSNPN, CDR2 SVGIG (reference sequence). The CDR3 has 14 amino acids. CDR3: CAWGGTSGPYEQYF. The CDR3 nucleotides read TGTGCCTGGGGCGGGACTAGCGGTCCCTACGAGCAGTACTTC.

In this sample, this clone turned up once. The chain joins TRBV29-1 to TRBJ2-1; a possible D gene is TRBD2 (6 bases). CDR3 length: 15 residues. Per the germline V gene, CDR1 is SQVTM and CDR2 is ANQGSEA. With 3 bases removed from V and 4 bases from J, the gap between germline ends came to 16 bases. CDR3 coding DNA: TGCAGCGTTGAGGATCTTCTAGCGAGATACAATGAGCAGTTCTTC. Residues: CSVEDLLARYNEQFF.

V gene TRBV4-3 combines with J gene TRBJ2-7; a possible D gene is TRBD2 (6 bases). The CDR3 is 18 amino acids. With 4 bases removed from V and 0 bases from J, the gap between germline ends came to 22 bases. Germline values: CDR1 LGHNA, CDR2 YSLEER. The CDR3 DNA reads as TGCGCCAGCAGCCCCCCCTCCATACCCCACGGGAGCTCCTACGAGCAGTACTTC. It specifies CASSPPSIPHGSSYEQYF.

J is TRBJ2-2 and V is TRBV7-2; 14 positions match TRBD2. Germline assignment: CDR1 SGHTA and CDR2 FQGNSA. The CDR3 consists of 17 residues. The V and J ends lost 4 bases and 6 bases, in that order; junction bases with no gene match: 7. In nucleotides, the CDR3 is TGTGCCAGCAGCTGGGGACTAGCGGGAGCGGGTCCCGGGGAGCTGTTTTTT. Translation: CASSWGLAGAGPGELFF.

The J gene is TRBJ2-7, the V gene TRBV5-1, with TRBD1 identical over 10 bases. This CDR3 has 14 amino acids. The V segment lost 7 bases and the J segment 4 bases; nucleotides outside the gene matches: 8. Looked up from germline, CDR1 is SGHRS and CDR2 is YFSETQ. The CDR3 DNA sequence: TGCGCCAGCGCCCGACAGGGGGCTGGGTACGAGCAGTACTTC. Its translation: CASARQGAGYEQYF.

This chain links TRBV7-9 with TRBJ1-6; D is uncertain. The V and J ends lost 5 bases and 9 bases respectively, with 20 bases between them. This CDR3 is built from 16 residues. Germline V gives CDR1 SEHNR, CDR2 FQNEAQ (reference sequence). The CDR3 loop reads CASSQIVGLRTSPLHF. The CDR3 coding sequence is TGTGCCAGCAGCCAAATAGTAGGACTGAGGACTTCACCCCTCCACTTT.

The rearrangement uses TRBV11-2 and TRBJ2-2, with D unclear. Trimming took off 0 bases at V and 0 bases at J, with 5 bases between the two ends. The CDR3 runs to 15 residues. Germline V lookup: CDR1 SGHAT, CDR2 FQNNGV. The CDR3 loop is CASSLDSPNTGELFF. The CDR3 DNA follows: TGTGCCAGCAGCTTAGACTCGCCGAACACCGGGGAGCTGTTTTTT.

This clone was counted once. The CDR3, as DNA: TGTGCCACCGGAAGGGGGCTAGCGTTGACAGATACGCAGTATTTT. It is translated as CATGRGLALTDTQYF. The rearrangement joins TRBV27 to TRBJ2-3, with D perhaps matching TRBD1 (7 bases). CDR3 length: 15 amino acids. Trimming removed 10 bases at V and 3 bases at J, with 20 bases between. Germline lookup yields CDR1 MNHEY and CDR2 SMNVEV (reference sequence).

CDR3 loop: CASSPRLQGGGETQYF. As DNA, the CDR3 is TGTGCCAGCAGTCCCCGGCTACAGGGGGGTGGAGAGACCCAGTACTTC. The genes are TRBV27 and TRBJ2-5, with 8 bases fitting TRBD1. The CDR3 contains 16 residues. V was clipped by 5 bases and J by 4 bases; unmatched bases: 12. Germline V gene lookup returns CDR1 MNHEY and CDR2 SMNVEV (reference sequence).

The rearrangement joins TRBV9 to TRBJ2-7; TRBD2 aligns across 7 bases. CDR3 length: 15 residues. V trimming: 0 bases; J trimming: 3 bases; junction bases outside the gene matches: 6. Germline V lookup: CDR1 SGDLS, CDR2 YYNGEE. The CDR3 bases are TGTGCCAGCAGCGTAGGATCGGGAGGCTACTACGAGCAGTACTTC. Translation gives CASSVGSGGYYEQYF.

Only one count was recorded for this clone. This sequence joins TRBV15 and TRBJ1-4; D gene unclear. The CDR3 consists of 16 residues. V dropped 0 bases and J dropped 8 bases, with 16 bases sitting between them. Germline CDR1 and CDR2: LNHNV and YYDKDF (reference sequence). The CDR3: CATSRDRNSGGEKLFF. The CDR3 DNA reads TGTGCCACCAGCAGAGATCGGAACTCTGGAGGGGAAAAACTGTTTTTT.

As DNA, the CDR3 is TGTGCCAGCAGCCAAGTCAGCGGGGCCTCCTACAATGAGCAGTTCTTC. It is translated as CASSQVSGASYNEQFF. This sequence joins TRBV4-2 and TRBJ2-1; 7 bases are shared with TRBD2. The trim removed 1 base at V and 0 bases at J, leaving 3 bases unmatched. This CDR3 spans 16 amino acids. CDR1 is LGHNA, CDR2 YNFKEQ, per germline.